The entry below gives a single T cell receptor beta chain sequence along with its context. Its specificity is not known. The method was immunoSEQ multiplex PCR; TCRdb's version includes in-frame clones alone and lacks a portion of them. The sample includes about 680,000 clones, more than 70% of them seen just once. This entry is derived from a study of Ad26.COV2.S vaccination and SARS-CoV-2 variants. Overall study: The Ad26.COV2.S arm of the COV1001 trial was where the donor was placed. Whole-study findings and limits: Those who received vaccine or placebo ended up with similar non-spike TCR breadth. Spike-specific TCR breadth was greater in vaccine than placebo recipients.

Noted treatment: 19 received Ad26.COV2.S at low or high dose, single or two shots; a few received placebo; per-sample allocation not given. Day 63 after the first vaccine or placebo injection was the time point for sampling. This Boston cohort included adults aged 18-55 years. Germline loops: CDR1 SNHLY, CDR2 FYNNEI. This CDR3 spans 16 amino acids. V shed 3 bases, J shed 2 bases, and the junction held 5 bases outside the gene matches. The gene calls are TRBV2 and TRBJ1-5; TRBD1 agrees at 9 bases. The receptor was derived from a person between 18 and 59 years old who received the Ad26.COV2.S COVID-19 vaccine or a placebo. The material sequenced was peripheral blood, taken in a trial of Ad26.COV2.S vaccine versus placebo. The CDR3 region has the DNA TGTGCCAGCAGTGAGGGACAGGGCCGGGGCAATCAGCCCCAGCATTTT. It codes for CASSEGQGRGNQPQHF. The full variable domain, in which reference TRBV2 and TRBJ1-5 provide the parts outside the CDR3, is EPEVTQTPSHQVTQMGQEVILRCVPISNHLYFYWYRQILGQKVEFLVSFYNNEISEKSEIFDDQFSVERPDGSNFTLKIRSTKLEDSAMYFCASSEGQGRGNQPQHFGDGTRLSIL.